This TCR beta chain appears in the sequencing data of a study of T cells after yellow fever vaccination. Template switching by 5'RACE produced TCR cDNA, adding a universal primer site and UMIs. TCRdb independently ran MiXCR on the 5' RACE reads; one entry per CDR3 protein. The sample yields about 630,000 distinct CDR3 sequences, around 12% seen once. In its sample, this clonotype was seen a few times. The CDR3 sequence is 19 residues long. Germline lookup yields CDR1 LNHDA and CDR2 SQIVND (reference sequence). V dropped 5 bases and J dropped 7 bases, with 30 bases sitting between them. This TCR was recovered from a man aged 25-40 years who received the YFV17D yellow fever vaccine. Sequenced here: PBMCs, sampled on the day of the yellow fever booster vaccination. V is TRBV19 and J is TRBJ1-5, with D uncertain. CDR3 sequence (DNA): TGTGCCAGTAGTCACAATACTGGTGTGGGAGAGAGGTTTCGGCAGCCCCAGCATTTT. Protein sequence: CASSHNTGVGERFRQPQHF.